In its sample, the clone carrying this T cell receptor (beta chain) was seen many times. Fresh peripheral blood, around 9.5 ml, yielded the PBMCs. CDR3 size: 14 residues. Germline lookup yields CDR1 MNHEY and CDR2 SVGEGT. Trimming removed 0 bases at V and 3 bases at J, with 9 bases between. This sample was included in a study of T cells in Graves' hyperthyroidism and ophthalmopathy. TCR beta CDR3 region amplification was performed from RNA transcripts. A set of HTBI primers served as the primers for a first-round RT-PCR of the TCR CDR3. From the multiplex PCR reads, TCRdb called clonotypes with MiXCR, one entry per CDR3 protein. The repertoire holds roughly 500,000 distinct CDR3 sequences, with about 15% as singletons.

The genes are TRBV6-2 or TRBV6-3 and TRBJ2-7; no reliable D call. This clonotype originated in a woman aged 25 to 39 with Graves' hyperthyroidism that later progressed to Graves' ophthalmopathy. Sequencing input: blood. CDR3 sequence (DNA): TGTGCCAGCAGTTACTCTATAAGCATCTACGAGCAGTACTTC. Residues: CASSYSISIYEQYF.